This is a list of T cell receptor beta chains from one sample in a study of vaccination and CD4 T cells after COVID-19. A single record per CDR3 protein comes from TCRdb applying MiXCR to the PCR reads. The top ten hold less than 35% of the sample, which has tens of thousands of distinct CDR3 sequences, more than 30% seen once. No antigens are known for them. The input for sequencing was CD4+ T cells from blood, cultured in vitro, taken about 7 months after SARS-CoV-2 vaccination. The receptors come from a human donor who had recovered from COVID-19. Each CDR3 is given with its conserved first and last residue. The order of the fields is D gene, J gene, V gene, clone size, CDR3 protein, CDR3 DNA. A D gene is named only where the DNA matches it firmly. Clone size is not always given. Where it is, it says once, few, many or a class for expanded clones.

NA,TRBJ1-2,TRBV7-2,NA,CASSAQGQFSAGYTF,TGTGCCAGCAGCGCACAGGGCCAATTTTCGGCTGGCTACACCTTC
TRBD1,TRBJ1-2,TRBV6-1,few,CASRLTGQRLYGYTF,TGTGCCAGCAGATTAACGGGACAGCGACTCTATGGCTACACCTTC
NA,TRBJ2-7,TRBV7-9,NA,CASSTRQKSYEQYF,TGTGCCAGCAGCACTCGACAGAAGTCCTACGAGCAGTACTTC
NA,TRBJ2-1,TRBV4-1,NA,CASSHLYNEQFF,TGCGCCAGCAGCCATCTTTACAATGAGCAGTTCTTC
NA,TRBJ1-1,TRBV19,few,CASSIGREAEAFF,TGTGCCAGTAGTATAGGAAGGGAAGCTGAAGCTTTCTTT
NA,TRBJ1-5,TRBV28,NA,CASRLVSQPQHF,TGTGCCAGCAGACTTGTAAGTCAGCCCCAGCATTTT
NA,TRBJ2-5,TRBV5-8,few,CASSLLGRRSETQYF,TGTGCCAGCAGCTTGTTAGGCAGGAGGTCAGAGACCCAGTACTTC
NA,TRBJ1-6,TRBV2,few,CASSEGGSPLHF,TGTGCCAGCAGTGAAGGTGGCTCACCCCTCCACTTT
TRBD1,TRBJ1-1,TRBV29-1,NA,CSVQGGRGANTEAFF,TGCAGCGTGCAGGGGGGCCGGGGGGCCAACACTGAAGCTTTCTTT
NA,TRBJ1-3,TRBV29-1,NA,CSVRDVGNTIYF,TGCAGCGTGAGGGACGTTGGAAACACCATATATTTT
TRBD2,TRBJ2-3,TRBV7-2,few,CASSFNPILAGWADTQYF,TGTGCCAGCAGCTTCAACCCCATACTAGCGGGATGGGCAGATACGCAGTATTTT
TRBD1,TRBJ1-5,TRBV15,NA,CATSIPGQGFQPQHF,TGTGCCACCAGCATCCCGGGACAGGGGTTTCAGCCCCAGCATTTT
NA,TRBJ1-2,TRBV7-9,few,CASSLGPDGYTF,TGTGCCAGCAGCTTAGGGCCGGATGGCTACACCTTC
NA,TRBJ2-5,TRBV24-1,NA,CATSDPNGETQYF,TGTGCCACCAGTGATCCGAACGGAGAGACCCAGTACTTC
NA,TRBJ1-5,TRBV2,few,CASSELGGANQPQHF,TGTGCCAGCAGTGAACTGGGGGGCGCCAATCAGCCCCAGCATTTT
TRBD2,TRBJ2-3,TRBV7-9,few,CASSGPTSGGAPDTQYF,TGTGCCAGCAGCGGACCGACTAGCGGGGGGGCCCCAGATACGCAGTATTTT
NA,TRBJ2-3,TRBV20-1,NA,CSARFGTFTWFTDTQYF,TGCAGTGCTAGATTTGGGACTTTCACGTGGTTCACCGATACGCAGTATTTT
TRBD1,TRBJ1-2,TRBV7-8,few,CASSWDRLNYGYTF,TGTGCCAGCAGCTGGGACAGGCTCAACTATGGCTACACCTTC
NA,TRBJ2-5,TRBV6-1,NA,CASSEVPWPFQETQYF,TGTGCCAGCAGTGAGGTTCCTTGGCCCTTCCAAGAGACCCAGTACTTC
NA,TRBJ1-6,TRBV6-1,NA,CAGGTAGADNSPLHF,TGTGCCGGGGGTACGGCAGGGGCGGATAATTCACCCCTCCACTTT
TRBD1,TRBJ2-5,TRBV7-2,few,CASSRNRGKETQYF,TGTGCCAGCAGCCGAAACAGGGGGAAAGAGACCCAGTACTTC
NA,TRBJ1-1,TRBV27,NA,CASSWRELGTEAFF,TGTGCCAGCAGTTGGAGGGAGCTGGGCACTGAAGCTTTCTTT
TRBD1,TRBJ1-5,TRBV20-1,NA,CSAQTQGYSNQPQHF,TGCAGTGCTCAAACACAGGGGTATAGCAATCAGCCCCAGCATTTT
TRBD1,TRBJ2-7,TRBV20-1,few,CSAKGTGRDEQYF,TGCAGTGCCAAGGGGACAGGGCGTGACGAGCAGTACTTC